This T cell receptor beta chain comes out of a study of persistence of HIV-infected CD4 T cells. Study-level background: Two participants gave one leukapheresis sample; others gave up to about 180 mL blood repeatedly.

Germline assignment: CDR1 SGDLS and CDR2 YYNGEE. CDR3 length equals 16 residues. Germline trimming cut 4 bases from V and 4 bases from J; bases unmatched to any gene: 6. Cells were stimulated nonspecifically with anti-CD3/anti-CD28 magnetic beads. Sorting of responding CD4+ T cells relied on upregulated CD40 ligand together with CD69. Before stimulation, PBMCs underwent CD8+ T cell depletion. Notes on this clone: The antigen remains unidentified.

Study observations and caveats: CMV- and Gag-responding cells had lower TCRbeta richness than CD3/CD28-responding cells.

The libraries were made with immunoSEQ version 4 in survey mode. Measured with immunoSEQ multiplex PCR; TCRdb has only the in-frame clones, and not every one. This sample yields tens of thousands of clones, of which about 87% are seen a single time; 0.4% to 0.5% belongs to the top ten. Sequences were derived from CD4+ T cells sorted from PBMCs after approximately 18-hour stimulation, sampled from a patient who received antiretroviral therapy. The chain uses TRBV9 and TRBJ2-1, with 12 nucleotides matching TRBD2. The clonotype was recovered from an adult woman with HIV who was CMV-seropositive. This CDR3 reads CASSIRTSGNYNEQFF. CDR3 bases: TGTGCCAGCAGCATAAGGACTAGCGGGAATTACAATGAGCAGTTCTTC. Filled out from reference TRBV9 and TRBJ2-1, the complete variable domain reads DSGVTQTPKHLITATGQRVTLRCSPRSGDLSVYWYQQSLDQGLQFLIQYYNGEERAKGNILERFSAQQFPDLHSELNLSSLELGDSALYFCASSIRTSGNYNEQFFGPGTRLTVL.